This T cell receptor beta chain derives from a study of T cell clonality in common variable immunodeficiency. This clone is classed as medium-sized. The antigen is not known. Measured with immunoSEQ multiplex PCR; TCRdb has only the in-frame clones, and not every one. This sample carries 20,000 to 30,000 clones and no singletons, and approximately 9% goes to the top ten. Points from the study as a whole: Compared with controls, CVID subjects had fewer shared TCRbeta clones. Common variable immunodeficiency TCR beta sequences reportedly had fewer deletions and N-nucleotide insertions.

The receptor comes from a human donor with common variable immunodeficiency. The sample taken for sequencing was peripheral blood mononuclear cells.

Partial CDR3 DNA: TGCAGTGCCGGGACGGGGGGGAGCAATCAGCCC. Translating gives CSAGTGGSNQP. The complete CDR3 sequence is CSAGTGGSNQPQHF. The chain uses TRBV20-1 and TRBJ1-5, with D perhaps TRBD1 (5 bases). The sequence runs out 3 residues before the end of the CDR3; the remainder is reconstructed from the germline J gene. Deletions cut 6 bases from V and 1 base from J, with 13 bases between. CDR1 and CDR2 (germline): DFQATT, SNEGSKA (reference sequence). This CDR3 has 14 residues.